Listed below are T cell receptor beta chains from one sample, sequenced in a study of blood T cell repertoires in COVID-19. Only in-frame clones appear in the TCRdb table, and some are missing; sequencing was by immunoSEQ multiplex PCR. The sample lists 200,000 or so clones, 70% to 90% occurring once. Sequencing was carried out using peripheral blood. The receptors here all came from a man in his 70s with active or convalescent COVID-19. Both conserved end residues are part of each CDR3. The D gene is left open where the match is weak. The size field is filled for only some rows; it gives once, few, many or a size class.

>once|TRBV5-5|TRBJ2-5|TRBD1
TGTGCCAGCAGCTTCGGGACAGGGGGGACAGAGACCCAGTACTTC
CASSFGTGGTETQYF
>NA|TRBV6-4|TRBJ2-1|NA
TGTGCCAGCTCTGCAAACGTAGTCCCCTCCTACAATGAGCAGTTCTTC
CASSANVVPSYNEQFF
>NA|TRBV29-1|TRBJ1-2|NA
TGCAGCGCGACACAGGGTTTCAACTATGGCTACACCTTC
CSATQGFNYGYTF
>NA|TRBV6-5|TRBJ1-6|NA
TGTGCCAGCAGTTTCGGACAGAAATATAATTCACCCCTCCACTTT
CASSFGQKYNSPLHF
>NA|TRBV19|TRBJ2-2|TRBD2
TGTGCCACCAGTAGCGGGACACGCACCGGGGAGCTGTTTTTT
CATSSGTRTGELFF
>NA|TRBV6-5|TRBJ2-3|NA
TGTGCCAGCAGTTCGACAGTACTACCAGATACGCAGTATTTT
CASSSTVLPDTQYF
>NA|TRBV2|TRBJ2-1|NA
TGTGCCAGCAGGGGTGGGCGGGATGAGCAGTTCTTC
CASRGGRDEQFF
>NA|TRBV6-2/TRBV6-3|TRBJ2-3|NA
TGTGCCAGCAGTTACTCTGGGCGGGGGCTCCGCACAGATACGCAGTATTTT
CASSYSGRGLRTDTQYF
>NA|TRBV11-2|TRBJ2-5|TRBD1
TGTGCCAGCAGCTTGCAGGGGGCGCTTTCGGAGACCCAGTACTTC
CASSLQGALSETQYF
>NA|TRBV19|TRBJ1-1|TRBD1
TGTGCCAGTACTCGGACAGGGGGCGCGCACACTGAAGCTTTCTTT
CASTRTGGAHTEAFF
>NA|TRBV5-8|TRBJ2-7|NA
TGTGCCAGCAGCCTCCGACAGGTCCTCCGGCGCGAGCAGTACTTC
CASSLRQVLRREQYF
>NA|TRBV19|TRBJ2-2|NA
TGTGCCAGTAGTGCCCCTTACCCACAGGGAACGAACACCGGGGAGCTGTTTTTT
CASSAPYPQGTNTGELFF
>NA|TRBV7-2|TRBJ2-5|NA
TGTGCCAGCAGCTTAATAAGGGGGGGCGCGGCCCCTATAGAGACCCAGTACTTC
CASSLIRGGAAPIETQYF
>NA|TRBV3-1/TRBV3-2|TRBJ1-1|NA
TGTGCCAGCAGCCTTACCTTGGGGGGTCGGACTGAAGCTTTCTTT
CASSLTLGGRTEAFF
>NA|TRBV18|TRBJ2-6|TRBD1
TGTGCCAGCTCATCGACAGGGAGAAGCTCTGGGGCCAACGTCCTGACTTTC
CASSSTGRSSGANVLTF
>NA|TRBV10-3|TRBJ1-2|NA
TGTGCCATCAGTGAGTCACCCGGGTACGGCTACACCTTC
CAISESPGYGYTF
>NA|TRBV3-1/TRBV3-2|TRBJ2-7|NA
TGTGCCAGCAGCCTCGGTTCCCCCCACGAGCAGTACTTC
CASSLGSPHEQYF
>NA|TRBV28|TRBJ1-2|NA
TGTGCCAGCACGTGGGCAACCGCCAACTATGGCTACACCTTC
CASTWATANYGYTF
>NA|TRBV11-2|TRBJ2-1|TRBD1
TGTGCCAGCAGTCCCGGTCCAGGGGGTCGTTACAATGAGCAGTTCTTC
CASSPGPGGRYNEQFF
>NA|TRBV28|TRBJ2-1|NA
TGTGCCAGCAGTCGAGGACAGATTAATGAGCAGTTCTTC
CASSRGQINEQFF
>NA|TRBV5-4|TRBJ1-2|NA
TGTGCCAGCAGTCTACAGGGTATGATCTATGGCTACACCTTC
CASSLQGMIYGYTF
>NA|TRBV28|TRBJ1-6|TRBD1
TGTGCCAGCAGTTTACACCGGGACAGCAGTAGTCCCCTCCACTTT
CASSLHRDSSSPLHF
>NA|TRBV20-1|TRBJ1-1|NA
TGCAGTGCTAGTGCTAGGCAGGGGTACACTGAAGCTTTCTTT
CSASARQGYTEAFF
>NA|TRBV28|TRBJ1-5|TRBD1
TGTGCCAGCAGAAAGACAGGGGGCCGCAATCAGCCCCAGCATTTT
CASRKTGGRNQPQHF
>NA|TRBV7-6|TRBJ2-3|NA
TGTGCCAGCAGCTTAGCGGATGGTAGCGCGGCAGATACGCAGTATTTT
CASSLADGSAADTQYF
>NA|TRBV3-1/TRBV3-2|TRBJ1-1|TRBD1
TGTGCCAGCAGCCAAACCGGGACAGGGGTTGGGACTGAAGCTTTCTTT
CASSQTGTGVGTEAFF
>NA|TRBV6-4|TRBJ2-7|NA
TGTGCCAGCAGTGACCTGGGACATTGGCATGGCGAGCAGTACTTC
CASSDLGHWHGEQYF
>NA|TRBV28|TRBJ1-4|NA
TGTGCCAGCACCTCTGGAGGGGCTAATGAAAAACTGTTTTTT
CASTSGGANEKLFF
>NA|TRBV2|TRBJ1-1|NA
TGTGCCATCCTCCCCCGGGACACAATAAACACTGAAGCTTTCTTT
CAILPRDTINTEAFF
>NA|TRBV21-1|TRBJ2-7|NA
TGTGCCAGCAGCAAAGTAAGGGACAGGGGACGGGTCTCCTACGAGCAGTACTTC
CASSKVRDRGRVSYEQYF
>NA|TRBV28|TRBJ1-5|TRBD1
TGTGCCAGCAGCTCCGGGACAGGGGTTCTTTATAGCAATCAGCCCCAGCATTTT
CASSSGTGVLYSNQPQHF
>NA|TRBV5-4|TRBJ2-1|NA
TGTGCCAGCAGTTCGGAAGGGGGGGGGTACAATGAGCAGTTCTTC
CASSSEGGGYNEQFF
>NA|TRBV9|TRBJ1-3|NA
TGTGCCAGCAGCGTAGGTAGTACAGGATCTGTCAAACAGACCATATATTTT
CASSVGSTGSVKQTIYF
>NA|TRBV18|TRBJ1-2|NA
TGTGCCAGCTCACCAGGCTCGGGACAAAGGACCTATGGCTACACCTTC
CASSPGSGQRTYGYTF
>NA|TRBV19|TRBJ2-2|TRBD1
TGTGCCAGTAGGACAGGGGGCACCGGGGAGCTGTTTTTT
CASRTGGTGELFF
>NA|TRBV28|TRBJ1-6|TRBD1
TGTGCCAGCACCACGACAGGGGGCGTCGGTTCACCCCTCCACTTT
CASTTTGGVGSPLHF
>NA|TRBV19|TRBJ2-1|TRBD1
TGTGCCAGTAGTTTGGGGGACAGGGCGGGGTACAATGAGCAGTTCTTC
CASSLGDRAGYNEQFF
>NA|TRBV19|TRBJ2-2|NA
TGTGCCAGTAGTATTTGGGGAAGGGGCAACACCGGGGAGCTGTTTTTT
CASSIWGRGNTGELFF
>NA|TRBV4-1|TRBJ2-7|NA
TGCGCCAGCAGCCAAGGGGCCGAGGGTGACTACGAGCAGTACTTC
CASSQGAEGDYEQYF
>NA|TRBV6-4|TRBJ1-4|NA
TGTGCCAGCAGTGGAGGGTCCGACAGGTCGGGTGAAAAACTGTTTTTT
CASSGGSDRSGEKLFF
>NA|TRBV28|TRBJ1-4|NA
TGTGCCAGCAGGGGGGGGTGGCCTAATGAAAAACTGTTTTTT
CASRGGWPNEKLFF
>once|TRBV5-4|TRBJ2-6|TRBD2
TGTGCCAGCAGCTACGGCGGGGGGCCGAGCTCTGGGGCCAACGTCCTGACTTTC
CASSYGGGPSSGANVLTF
>NA|TRBV10-2|TRBJ1-4|TRBD1
TGCGCCAGCAGTAAAGCACAGGGGATTGATGAAAAACTGTTTTTT
CASSKAQGIDEKLFF